This is a list of T cell receptor beta chains from one sample in a study of beta chain features in type 1 diabetes. TCRdb keeps only in-frame clones here, not all; method: immunoSEQ multiplex PCR. The sample records around 160,000 clones, almost 65% being singletons. The sequenced sample was naive CD4+ T cells from blood. The receptor set was obtained from a man between 25 and 39 years old with type 1 diabetes. The CDR3 runs from the conserved cysteine through the conserved F or W. A D gene is named only where the DNA matches it firmly. Clone size is given for some rows only: seen once, a few or many times, or a class if the clone is expanded.

V: TRBV29-1; size: NA; length: 10; D: NA; J: TRBJ2-5; CDR3: CSVGSETQYF; DNA: TGCAGCGTTGGCTCAGAGACCCAGTACTTC
V: TRBV9; size: NA; length: 14; D: NA; J: TRBJ2-3; CDR3: CASSVGFSRDTQYF; DNA: TGTGCCAGCAGCGTAGGTTTCAGTCGAGATACGCAGTATTTT
V: TRBV20-1; size: NA; length: 11; D: NA; J: TRBJ2-7; CDR3: CSVGGPAEQYF; DNA: TGCAGTGTTGGGGGCCCGGCTGAGCAGTACTTC
V: TRBV30; size: NA; length: 16; D: NA; J: TRBJ1-6; CDR3: CAWSPPGTHYNSPLHF; DNA: TGTGCCTGGAGTCCTCCCGGGACCCACTATAATTCACCCCTCCACTTT
V: TRBV4-1; size: NA; length: 15; D: NA; J: TRBJ1-6; CDR3: CASSQPDWDNSPLHF; DNA: TGCGCCAGCAGCCAACCCGATTGGGACAATTCACCCCTCCACTTT
V: TRBV29-1; size: NA; length: 13; D: NA; J: TRBJ2-5; CDR3: CSVAGILQETQYF; DNA: TGCAGCGTTGCCGGGATCCTCCAAGAGACCCAGTACTTC
V: TRBV30; size: NA; length: 13; D: NA; J: TRBJ1-4; CDR3: CAWSVAENEKLFF; DNA: TGTGCCTGGAGTGTGGCAGAAAATGAAAAACTGTTTTTT
V: TRBV5-1; size: once; length: 13; D: TRBD1; J: TRBJ2-1; CDR3: CASSVGQPQGQFF; DNA: TGCGCCAGCAGCGTGGGACAGCCCCAAGGGCAGTTCTTC
V: TRBV4-1; size: once; length: 14; D: NA; J: TRBJ1-1; CDR3: CASSQDIGNQKAFF; DNA: TGCGCCAGCAGCCAAGATATTGGGAACCAAAAAGCTTTCTTT
V: TRBV18; size: NA; length: 13; D: TRBD1; J: TRBJ2-4; CDR3: CASSQGAENIQYF; DNA: TGTGCCAGCTCACAGGGGGCCGAAAACATTCAGTACTTC
V: TRBV2; size: NA; length: 16; D: TRBD1; J: TRBJ1-6; CDR3: CASSVSQGANNSPLHF; DNA: TGTGCCAGCAGTGTTAGCCAGGGGGCGAATAATTCACCCCTCCACTTT
V: TRBV4-3; size: NA; length: 16; D: TRBD2; J: TRBJ2-3; CDR3: CASSQVSAGGTDTQYF; DNA: TGCGCCAGCAGCCAAGTGTCAGCGGGGGGCACAGATACGCAGTATTTT
V: TRBV15; size: NA; length: 14; D: NA; J: TRBJ2-5; CDR3: CATSRQGFAETQYF; DNA: TGTGCCACCAGCAGACAGGGATTTGCTGAGACCCAGTACTTC
V: TRBV29-1; size: NA; length: 13; D: TRBD2; J: TRBJ2-3; CDR3: CSVFLGGADTQYF; DNA: TGCAGCGTTTTCCTCGGGGGGGCAGATACGCAGTATTTT
V: TRBV4-3; size: NA; length: 18; D: TRBD2; J: TRBJ2-1; CDR3: CASSQSVLSGGTYNEQFF; DNA: TGCGCCAGCAGCCAGTCGGTCCTGAGCGGGGGAACCTACAATGAGCAGTTCTTC
V: TRBV7-7; size: NA; length: 13; D: NA; J: TRBJ2-5; CDR3: CASSLGTEETQYF; DNA: TGTGCTAGCAGCTTAGGGACGGAAGAGACCCAGTACTTC
V: TRBV5-1; size: NA; length: 14; D: NA; J: TRBJ2-3; CDR3: CASRRKPAGDTQYF; DNA: TGCGCCAGCAGACGTAAGCCAGCGGGAGATACGCAGTATTTT
V: TRBV7-2; size: NA; length: 13; D: TRBD2; J: TRBJ2-5; CDR3: CASCSGGQETQYF; DNA: TGTGCCAGCTGCAGCGGGGGACAAGAGACCCAGTACTTC
V: TRBV29-1; size: few; length: 14; D: NA; J: TRBJ1-1; CDR3: CSVVQVMGNTEAFF; DNA: TGCAGCGTTGTACAGGTCATGGGGAACACTGAAGCTTTCTTT
V: TRBV29-1; size: few; length: 15; D: TRBD2; J: TRBJ2-7; CDR3: CSVGPERGRPYEQYF; DNA: TGCAGCGTTGGACCTGAGCGGGGGCGTCCCTACGAGCAGTACTTC
V: TRBV15; size: NA; length: 16; D: TRBD2; J: TRBJ2-3; CDR3: CATSTPGGPSTDTQYF; DNA: TGTGCCACCAGCACCCCGGGGGGGCCGAGCACAGATACGCAGTATTTT
V: TRBV9; size: NA; length: 16; D: TRBD2; J: TRBJ2-3; CDR3: CASSVAASGGDDTQYF; DNA: TGTGCCAGCAGCGTAGCGGCTAGCGGGGGGGACGATACGCAGTATTTT
V: TRBV4-3; size: NA; length: 16; D: NA; J: TRBJ2-7; CDR3: CASSQGWQIGLYEQYF; DNA: TGCGCCAGCAGCCAAGGGTGGCAGATAGGGCTTTACGAGCAGTACTTC
V: TRBV30; size: once; length: 17; D: TRBD2; J: TRBJ2-5; CDR3: CAWSVARTSGAQETQYF; DNA: TGTGCCTGGAGTGTAGCCCGGACTAGCGGGGCTCAAGAGACCCAGTACTTC
V: TRBV28; size: NA; length: 15; D: NA; J: TRBJ1-6; CDR3: CASTQGGGRNSPLHF; DNA: TGTGCCAGCACTCAGGGCGGGGGGAGAAATTCACCCCTCCACTTT
V: TRBV23-1; size: NA; length: 17; D: TRBD1; J: TRBJ1-6; CDR3: CASSQRDSAKHNSPLHF; DNA: TGCGCCAGCAGTCAACGGGACAGCGCGAAGCATAATTCACCCCTCCACTTT
V: TRBV15; size: NA; length: 18; D: NA; J: TRBJ2-1; CDR3: CATSPIGFLGHSYNEQFF; DNA: TGTGCCACCAGCCCTATTGGTTTTCTAGGGCACTCCTACAATGAGCAGTTCTTC
V: TRBV30; size: NA; length: 14; D: NA; J: TRBJ2-1; CDR3: CAWSTTVPYNEQFF; DNA: TGTGCCTGGAGTACGACAGTCCCGTACAATGAGCAGTTCTTC
V: TRBV6-4; size: few; length: 13; D: TRBD1; J: TRBJ2-6; CDR3: CASSPDRGNVLTF; DNA: TGTGCCAGCAGCCCAGACAGGGGTAACGTCCTGACTTTC
V: TRBV7-9; size: few; length: 14; D: TRBD1; J: TRBJ1-4; CDR3: CASRLSTGVGKLFF; DNA: TGTGCCAGCAGACTCTCGACAGGGGTTGGAAAACTGTTTTTT
V: TRBV5-1; size: NA; length: 14; D: NA; J: TRBJ1-4; CDR3: CASSLGTRNEKLFF; DNA: TGCGCCAGCAGCTTGGGAACCCGTAATGAAAAACTGTTTTTT